Shown below are 29 T cell receptor beta chains from a single sample sequenced in a study of cytomegalovirus exposure and HLA in healthy donors. The PCR used 60 Vbeta and 13 Jbeta primers. Clones were read by immunoSEQ multiplex PCR, and TCRdb kept only the in-frame ones, dropping some. The sample lists over 150,000 clones, 70% to 80% occurring once. Input material: PBMCs. The source is a woman in her 30s in good health and CMV-seronegative.

V and J are TRBV6-5 and TRBJ2-6; D unclear. CDR1 is MNHEY and CDR2 is SVGAGI in the germline V gene. The CDR3 consists of 13 residues. CDR3 DNA sequence: TGTGGGAGTAGAAGCTCTGGGGCCAACGTCCTGACTTTC. Its protein product is CGSRSSGANVLTF.

On this clone: Within the sample, other DNA sequences also encode this same CDR3. V and J are TRBV7-9 and TRBJ1-2; 9 bases align to TRBD1. Losses at the gene ends were 3 bases for V and 4 bases for J; bases not matched to a gene: 0. The CDR3 is 13 residues long. From germline, CDR1 is SEHNR and CDR2 FQNEAQ (reference sequence). This CDR3 reads CASSLGQGYGYTF. DNA for the CDR3: TGTGCCAGCAGCTTGGGACAGGGCTATGGCTACACCTTC.

The V call is TRBV14, the J call TRBJ2-1; 7 bases map to TRBD2. Losses at the gene ends were 0 bases for V and 2 bases for J; bases not matched to a gene: 4. Germline loops: CDR1 SGHDN, CDR2 FVKESK. CDR3 length: 16 residues. CDR3 in DNA: TGTGCCAGCAGCCAAGAGGGGGGGTTTACCTACAATGAGCAGTTCTTC. Its translation is CASSQEGGFTYNEQFF.

The CDR3 DNA sequence: TGTGCCAGCAGCGTCGGGAGCTCCTATAATTCACCCCTCCACTTT. This sequence encodes CASSVGSSYNSPLHF. V and J are TRBV9 and TRBJ1-6, with no clear D. Trimming took 2 bases from V and 0 from J, leaving 6 bases between them. The CDR3 length is 15 residues. Germline loops: CDR1 SGDLS, CDR2 YYNGEE.

A few counts support this clone. The chain has TRBV5-5 and TRBJ2-1; D may be TRBD2 (6 bases). The CDR3 loop spans 16 amino acids. The V gene lost 3 bases and the J gene lost 0 bases, with 13 bases spanning the gap. CDR1 is SGHKS and CDR2 is YYEKEE in the germline V gene (reference sequence). The CDR3 DNA reads as TGTGCCAGCAGCTCGGGGGAGAGGAGCTCCTACAATGAGCAGTTCTTC. It codes for CASSSGERSSYNEQFF.

The CDR3 DNA reads TGTGCCAGCTCACCAGGCTTCGATTTCACAGATACGCAGTATTTT. It is translated as CASSPGFDFTDTQYF. The J gene is TRBJ2-3, the V gene TRBV18; no definite D call. Germline CDR1 reads KGHSH; CDR2 reads LQKENI. The ends were cut back, 2 bases at V and 2 bases at J, with 11 bases in the middle. This CDR3 contains 15 residues.

This chain uses TRBV7-8 with TRBJ1-5; 9 bases fit TRBD1. The V segment lost 5 bases and the J segment 4 bases; nucleotides outside the gene matches: 6. Germline V CDR1 and CDR2: SGHVS, FQNEAQ. This CDR3 is 15 amino acids long. Written as DNA, the CDR3 is TGTGCCAGCAGCGCGGGACAGGGAGTAAATCAGCCCCAGCATTTT. This codes for CASSAGQGVNQPQHF.

The V call is TRBV7-9, the J call TRBJ2-1; D uncertain. CDR3 length equals 13 residues. V shed 1 base and J shed 9 bases, with 10 bases lying between them. The germline CDR1 and CDR2 sequences are SEHNR and FQNEAQ (reference sequence). The CDR3 reads CASSLVVGGEQFF. The CDR3 DNA sequence: TGTGCCAGCAGCTTAGTAGTCGGCGGTGAGCAGTTCTTC.

In this sample, this clone turned up a few times. This sequence joins TRBV18 and TRBJ2-3, with 8 nucleotides matching TRBD2. The CDR3 has 16 residues. CDR1 is KGHSH and CDR2 is LQKENI in the germline V gene. Losses at the gene ends were 3 bases for V and 1 base for J; bases not matched to a gene: 6. The CDR3 DNA reads as TGTGCCAGCTCACCTAGTATGACTAGCGGCACAGATACGCAGTATTTT. It translates to CASSPSMTSGTDTQYF.

The V gene is TRBV27, the J gene TRBJ2-2; 10 bases agree with TRBD1. The CDR3 spans 15 residues. The V segment lost 4 bases and the J segment 7 bases; nucleotides outside the gene matches: 6. Germline V gene sequence: CDR1 MNHEY, CDR2 SMNVEV (reference sequence). The CDR3 spells CASSYRQGAVGELFF. In DNA form, the CDR3 reads TGTGCCAGCAGTTATCGACAGGGGGCGGTCGGGGAGCTGTTTTTT.

This chain joins TRBV9 and TRBJ2-7; weak D call: TRBD1 (6 bases). CDR3 size: 15 residues. Trimming cost V 0 bases and J 0 bases, with 10 bases left between them. Per germline, CDR1 SGDLS and CDR2 YYNGEE. The CDR3 region has the DNA TGTGCCAGCAGCGTAGGGGCAGGGGACTCCTACGAGCAGTACTTC. Amino acid sequence: CASSVGAGDSYEQYF.

V gene TRBV27 combines with J gene TRBJ1-3; D is unclear. The CDR3 totals 13 residues. Trimming removed 8 bases at V and 0 bases at J, with 8 bases between. Germline CDR1 and CDR2: MNHEY and SMNVEV (reference sequence). Here the CDR3 DNA reads TGTGCCAGCGGCATAACCTCTGGAAACACCATATATTTT. Protein: CASGITSGNTIYF.

This clone was seen more than once but under ten times. The J gene is TRBJ1-2, the V gene TRBV7-9, with 7 bases identical to TRBD1. Germline V gives CDR1 SEHNR, CDR2 FQNEAQ (reference sequence). After removal of 2 bases from V and 6 bases from J, the junction contained 6 bases not matched to a gene. This CDR3 is built from 14 residues. The CDR3 region is CASSLRDSRNGYTF. CDR3 bases: TGTGCCAGCAGCTTACGGGACAGCCGGAATGGCTACACCTTC.

The chain uses TRBV10-3 and TRBJ2-5; 7 bases fit TRBD2. Unmatched junction bases numbered 10, after V lost 6 bases and J lost 3 bases. CDR3 length: 15 amino acids. Germline values: CDR1 ENHRY, CDR2 SYGVKD. The CDR3 nucleotides are TGTGCCATCAGCGGTAGCTCAGGGAGGGAAGAGACCCAGTACTTC. This sequence encodes CAISGSSGREETQYF.

This rearrangement joins TRBV30 to TRBJ2-5; D is unresolved. The CDR3 covers 15 residues. Germline-derived CDR1 and CDR2 are GTSNPN and SVGIG (reference sequence). V lost 0 bases and J lost 1, with 12 bases in between. In DNA, the CDR3 is TGTGCCTGGAGTGTAACTGAAGCCCTCCAAGAGACCCAGTACTTC. Translating gives CAWSVTEALQETQYF.

Note on this clone: One end of the junction does not line up with germline, which may come from a read error. The gene calls are TRBV7-3 and TRBJ2-7, with D possibly matching TRBD2 (5 bases). The CDR3 has 14 amino acids. CDR1 is SGHTA, CDR2 FQGTGA, per germline. The CDR3 DNA reads as TGTGCCAGCAGCGTAACCGCTAGCAGCCACGAGCAGTACTTC. It yields the protein CASSVTASSHEQYF.

This clone occurred a few times. The rearrangement joins TRBV27 to TRBJ1-1; a weak D match, TRBD1 (6 bases). The CDR3 totals 16 residues. The V and J ends lost 7 bases and 4 bases respectively, with 22 bases between them. From germline, CDR1 is MNHEY and CDR2 SMNVEV (reference sequence). The CDR3 nucleotides read TGTGCCAGCACTGGGAGGGGGTCTCGGGAGAGCACTGAAGCTTTCTTT. It encodes CASTGRGSRESTEAFF.

The chain joins TRBV5-6 to TRBJ1-2; D is unresolved. The CDR3 has 14 residues. Deletions cut 0 bases from V and 4 bases from J, with 10 bases between. Per germline, CDR1 SGHDT and CDR2 YYEEEE. CDR3 region: CASSLGQRGYGYTF. In DNA form, the CDR3 reads TGTGCCAGCAGCTTGGGGCAACGTGGCTATGGCTACACCTTC.

The genes are TRBV19 and TRBJ1-4; 7 bases agree with TRBD1. Germline trimming cut 5 bases from V and 7 bases from J; bases unmatched to any gene: 10. This CDR3 comprises 15 residues. Germline values: CDR1 LNHDA, CDR2 SQIVND (reference sequence). The CDR3 DNA reads TGTGCCAGTAGTCCACGGACAGGACGGGGTGAAAAACTGTTTTTT. This encodes CASSPRTGRGEKLFF.

The V gene is TRBV7-9, the J gene TRBJ1-4, with TRBD1 identical over 8 bases. Trimming removed 10 bases from V and 1 base from J; junction bases left unmatched: 5. Germline V gives CDR1 SEHNR, CDR2 FQNEAQ (reference sequence). CDR3 length: 14 amino acids. CDR3 residues: CATFGQGTNEKLFF. CDR3 sequence (DNA): TGTGCCACCTTCGGACAGGGAACTAATGAAAAACTGTTTTTT.

The sample holds a few counts of this clone. The chain employs TRBV5-4 and TRBJ2-5; perhaps TRBD2 as D (6 bases). The CDR3 spans 12 residues. Germline CDR1 SGHNT, CDR2 YYREEE (reference sequence). Trimming removed 5 bases at V and 4 bases at J, with 9 bases between. Here the CDR3 reads CASRRAGETQYF. DNA for the CDR3: TGTGCCAGCAGGCGAGCGGGAGAGACCCAGTACTTC.

The chain employs TRBV9 and TRBJ2-5, with 9 bases identical to TRBD2. Per the germline V gene, CDR1 is SGDLS and CDR2 is YYNGEE. The CDR3 covers 14 residues. V shed 3 bases, J shed 5 bases, and the junction held 5 bases outside the gene matches. The CDR3: CASSAAGGQETQYF. CDR3 DNA: TGTGCCAGCAGCGCTGCGGGGGGGCAGGAGACCCAGTACTTC. Based on the CDR3 plus reference TRBV9 and TRBJ2-5, the full variable domain is DSGVTQTPKHLITATGQRVTLRCSPRSGDLSVYWYQQSLDQGLQFLIQYYNGEERAKGNILERFSAQQFPDLHSELNLSSLELGDSALYFCASSAAGGQETQYFGPGTRLLVL.

V and J are TRBV19 and TRBJ2-5, with TRBD2 identical over 8 bases. CDR1 is LNHDA, CDR2 SQIVND, per germline (reference sequence). J gave up 5 bases and V 3 bases, and 11 bases lay outside the gene matches. The CDR3 totals 16 residues. For the CDR3, the DNA is TGTGCCAGTAGTATGTCGGCGGGAGGCGTCCTGGAGACCCAGTACTTC. This translates into CASSMSAGGVLETQYF.

The J gene is TRBJ2-7, the V gene TRBV29-1, with 9 bases aligning to TRBD1. CDR1 is SQVTM, CDR2 ANQGSEA, per germline. This CDR3 has 15 amino acids. V was pared by 3 bases and J by 1 base, with 7 bases of the junction left unmatched. CDR3 nucleotides: TGCAGCGTTGAGAGGGACAGGGATGGGTCCTACGAGCAGTACTTC. Amino acid sequence: CSVERDRDGSYEQYF.

This clone was seen a handful of times. This chain uses TRBV5-3 with TRBJ1-6, with 9 bases identical to TRBD1. TRBV5-3 falls under the ORF class, with uncertain function. V gave up 3 bases and J gave up 14 bases; unmatched junction bases: 15. CDR3 length equals 16 residues. The CDR3 loop is CARSWGPGQGRESLHF. The CDR3 DNA is TGTGCCAGAAGCTGGGGGCCGGGACAGGGAAGAGAATCCCTCCACTTT.

The chain carries TRBV6-5 and TRBJ1-2; 7 nucleotides agree with TRBD1. CDR1 is MNHEY and CDR2 is SVGAGI in the germline V gene. V dropped 6 bases and J dropped 2; count of bases not matched to a gene: 3. This CDR3 contains 13 residues. The CDR3 DNA is TGTGCCAGCAGCAAGGACAGGAACTATGGCTACACCTTC. Its protein product is CASSKDRNYGYTF.

V usage is TRBV7-3 and J usage is TRBJ2-7, with D possibly matching TRBD1 (6 bases). The ends were cut back, 0 bases at V and 5 bases at J, with 20 bases in the middle. The CDR3 is made up of 17 amino acids. Germline CDR1 and CDR2: SGHTA and FQGTGA. CDR3 DNA: TGTGCCAGCAGCTTAACGGGGAAACAACAGGGAAGGGACGAGCAGTACTTC. The encoded protein is CASSLTGKQQGRDEQYF.

This clone appeared once. The CDR3 DNA reads TGTGCCAGCACCTCGAGCGGGAGATCCTACGAGCAGTACTTC. It is translated as CASTSSGRSYEQYF. This rearrangement joins TRBV7-9 to TRBJ2-7, with 8 bases identical to TRBD2. V lost 7 bases and J lost 1; bases outside the gene matches: 6. The V gene's germline CDR1 is SEHNR and CDR2 FQNEAQ (reference sequence). This CDR3 has 14 residues.

CDR3 residues: CASSASGEKLFF. CDR3 coding DNA: TGTGCCAGCAGTGCAAGCGGTGAAAAACTGTTTTTT. The chain is built from TRBV2 and TRBJ1-4, with no clear D. Germline CDR1 and CDR2: SNHLY and FYNNEI. CDR3 length: 12 residues. V gave up 4 bases and J gave up 7 bases, with 7 bases separating them.